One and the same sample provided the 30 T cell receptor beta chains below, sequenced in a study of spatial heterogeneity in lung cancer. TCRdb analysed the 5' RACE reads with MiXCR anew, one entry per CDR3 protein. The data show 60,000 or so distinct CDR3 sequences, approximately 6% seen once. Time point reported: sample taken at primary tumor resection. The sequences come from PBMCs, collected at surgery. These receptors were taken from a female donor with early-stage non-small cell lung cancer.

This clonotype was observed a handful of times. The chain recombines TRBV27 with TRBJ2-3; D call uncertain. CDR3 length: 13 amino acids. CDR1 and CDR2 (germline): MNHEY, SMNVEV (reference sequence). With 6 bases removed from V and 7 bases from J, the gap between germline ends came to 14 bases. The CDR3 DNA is TGTGCCAGCAGCCCGAGCCGTGGTAATACGCAGTATTTT. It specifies CASSPSRGNTQYF.

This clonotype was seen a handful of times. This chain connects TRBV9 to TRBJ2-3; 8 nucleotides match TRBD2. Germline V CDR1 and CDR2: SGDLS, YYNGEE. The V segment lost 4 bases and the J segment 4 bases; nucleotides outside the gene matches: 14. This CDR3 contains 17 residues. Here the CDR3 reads CASSPLVAGGGADTQYF. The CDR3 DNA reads TGTGCCAGCAGCCCGCTGGTCGCGGGAGGTGGGGCAGATACGCAGTATTTT. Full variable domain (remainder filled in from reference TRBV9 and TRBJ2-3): DSGVTQTPKHLITATGQRVTLRCSPRSGDLSVYWYQQSLDQGLQFLIQYYNGEERAKGNILERFSAQQFPDLHSELNLSSLELGDSALYFCASSPLVAGGGADTQYFGPGTRLTVL.

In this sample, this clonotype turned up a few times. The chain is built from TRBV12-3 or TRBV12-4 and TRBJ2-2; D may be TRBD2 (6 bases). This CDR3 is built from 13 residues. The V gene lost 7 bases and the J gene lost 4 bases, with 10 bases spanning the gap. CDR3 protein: CASTAGRTGELFF. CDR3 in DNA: TGTGCCAGCACGGCGGGGCGCACCGGGGAGCTGTTTTTT.

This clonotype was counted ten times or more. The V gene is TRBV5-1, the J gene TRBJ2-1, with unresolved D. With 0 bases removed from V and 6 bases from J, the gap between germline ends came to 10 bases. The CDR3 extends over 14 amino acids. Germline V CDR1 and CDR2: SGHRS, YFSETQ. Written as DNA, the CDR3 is TGCGCCAGCAGCTTGGGGACGGTGGGCAATGAGCAGTTCTTC. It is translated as CASSLGTVGNEQFF.

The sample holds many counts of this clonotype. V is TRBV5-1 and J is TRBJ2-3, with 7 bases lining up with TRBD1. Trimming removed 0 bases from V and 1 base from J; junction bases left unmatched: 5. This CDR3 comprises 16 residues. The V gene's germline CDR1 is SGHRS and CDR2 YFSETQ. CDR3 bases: TGCGCCAGCAGCTTGGATGGGACAGACGGCACAGATACGCAGTATTTT. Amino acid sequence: CASSLDGTDGTDTQYF.

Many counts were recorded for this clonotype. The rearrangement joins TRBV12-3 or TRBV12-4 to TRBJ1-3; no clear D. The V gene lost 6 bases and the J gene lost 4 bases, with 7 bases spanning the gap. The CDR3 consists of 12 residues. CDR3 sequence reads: CASRAAGNTIYF. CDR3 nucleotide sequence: TGTGCCAGCAGGGCGGCAGGAAACACCATATATTTT.

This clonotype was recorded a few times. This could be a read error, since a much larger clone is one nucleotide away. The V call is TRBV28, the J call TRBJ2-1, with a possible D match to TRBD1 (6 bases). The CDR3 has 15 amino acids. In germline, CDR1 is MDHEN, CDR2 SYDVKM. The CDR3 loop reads CTSSFQGSSYNEQFF. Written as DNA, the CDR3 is TGTACCAGCAGTTTTCAGGGGAGCTCCTACAATGAGCAGTTCTTC.

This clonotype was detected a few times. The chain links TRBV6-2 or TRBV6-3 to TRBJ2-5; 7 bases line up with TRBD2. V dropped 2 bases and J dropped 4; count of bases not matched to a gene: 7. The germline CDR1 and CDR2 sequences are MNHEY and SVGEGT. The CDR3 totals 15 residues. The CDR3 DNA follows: TGTGCCAGCAGTTACGGGGGGGAGAGGGGAGAGACCCAGTACTTC. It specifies CASSYGGERGETQYF.

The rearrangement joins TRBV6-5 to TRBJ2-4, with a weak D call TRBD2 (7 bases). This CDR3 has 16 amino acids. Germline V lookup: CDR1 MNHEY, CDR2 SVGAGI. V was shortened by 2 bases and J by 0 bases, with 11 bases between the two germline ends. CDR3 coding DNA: TGTGCCAGCAGTTACGGGGGGGCCTTAGCCAAAAACATTCAGTACTTC. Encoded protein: CASSYGGALAKNIQYF.

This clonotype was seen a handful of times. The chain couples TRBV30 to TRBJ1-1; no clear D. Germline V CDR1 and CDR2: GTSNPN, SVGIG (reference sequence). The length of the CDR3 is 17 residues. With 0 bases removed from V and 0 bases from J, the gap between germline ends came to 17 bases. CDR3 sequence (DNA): TGTGCCTGGAGTGTAACGGATTCAGGTTTTTTGAACACTGAAGCTTTCTTT. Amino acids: CAWSVTDSGFLNTEAFF.

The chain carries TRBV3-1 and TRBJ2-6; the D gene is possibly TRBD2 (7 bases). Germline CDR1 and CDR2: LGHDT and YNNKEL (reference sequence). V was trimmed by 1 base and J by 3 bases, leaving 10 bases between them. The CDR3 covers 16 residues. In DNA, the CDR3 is TGTGCCAGCAGCCAAGTCGGGGGGCTTGGGGCCAACGTCCTGACTTTC. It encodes CASSQVGGLGANVLTF.

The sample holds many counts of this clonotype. This CDR3 reads CASSQLGNQPQHF. The CDR3 DNA follows: TGTGCCAGCAGCCAGCTGGGCAATCAGCCCCAGCATTTT. The chain employs TRBV3-1 and TRBJ1-5; no definite D call. Germline V gives CDR1 LGHDT, CDR2 YNNKEL (reference sequence). This CDR3 has 13 residues. The ends were cut back, 3 bases at V and 2 bases at J, with 5 bases in the middle.

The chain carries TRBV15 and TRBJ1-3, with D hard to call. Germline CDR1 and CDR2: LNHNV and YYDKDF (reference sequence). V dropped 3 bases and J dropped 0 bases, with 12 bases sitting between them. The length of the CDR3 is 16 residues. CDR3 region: CATSSMTDSSGNTIYF. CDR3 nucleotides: TGTGCCACCAGCAGCATGACGGATAGCTCTGGAAACACCATATATTTT.

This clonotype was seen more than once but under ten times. The CDR3 spells CASSESRGRIPQPQHF. The CDR3, as DNA: TGCGCCAGCAGTGAGTCGAGGGGGCGAATACCTCAGCCCCAGCATTTT. The chain couples TRBV10-2 to TRBJ1-5; 7 bases match TRBD1. CDR3 size: 16 residues. Germline V CDR1 and CDR2: WSHSY, SAAADI. J gave up 6 bases and V 0 bases, and 8 bases lay outside the gene matches.

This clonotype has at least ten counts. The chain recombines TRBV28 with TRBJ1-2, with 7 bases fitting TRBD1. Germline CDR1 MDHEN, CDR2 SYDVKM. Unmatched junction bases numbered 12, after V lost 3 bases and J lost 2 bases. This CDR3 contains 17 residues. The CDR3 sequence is CASSLESGTVLNYGYTF. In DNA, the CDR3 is TGTGCCAGCAGTTTGGAGTCAGGGACAGTCCTCAACTATGGCTACACCTTC.

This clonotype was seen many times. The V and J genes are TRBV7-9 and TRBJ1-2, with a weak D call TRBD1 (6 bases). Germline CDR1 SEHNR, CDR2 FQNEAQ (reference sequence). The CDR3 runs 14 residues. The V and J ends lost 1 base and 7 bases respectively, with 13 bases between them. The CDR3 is CASSLEQGLSGYTF. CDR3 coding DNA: TGTGCCAGCAGCTTAGAGCAGGGGCTCTCTGGCTACACCTTC.

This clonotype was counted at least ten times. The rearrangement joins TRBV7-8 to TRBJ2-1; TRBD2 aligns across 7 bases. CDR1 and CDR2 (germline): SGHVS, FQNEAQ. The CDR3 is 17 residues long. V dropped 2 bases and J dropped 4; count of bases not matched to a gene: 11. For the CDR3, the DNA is TGTGCCAGCAGCTTAATGGGAATTGCGGGAGTGTACAATGAGCAGTTCTTC. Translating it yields CASSLMGIAGVYNEQFF.

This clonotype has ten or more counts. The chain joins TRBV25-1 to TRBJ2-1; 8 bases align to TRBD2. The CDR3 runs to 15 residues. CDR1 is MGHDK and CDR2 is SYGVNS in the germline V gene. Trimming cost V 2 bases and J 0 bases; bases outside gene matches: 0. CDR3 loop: CASSEAGGSYNEQFF. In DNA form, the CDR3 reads TGTGCCAGCAGTGAAGCGGGGGGCTCCTACAATGAGCAGTTCTTC.

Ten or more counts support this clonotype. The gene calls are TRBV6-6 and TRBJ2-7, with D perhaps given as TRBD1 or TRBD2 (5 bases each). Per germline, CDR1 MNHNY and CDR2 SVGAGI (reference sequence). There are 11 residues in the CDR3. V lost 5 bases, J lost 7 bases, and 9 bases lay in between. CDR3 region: CASSAEGEQYV. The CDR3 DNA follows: TGTGCCAGCAGTGCCGAGGGGGAGCAGTACGTC.

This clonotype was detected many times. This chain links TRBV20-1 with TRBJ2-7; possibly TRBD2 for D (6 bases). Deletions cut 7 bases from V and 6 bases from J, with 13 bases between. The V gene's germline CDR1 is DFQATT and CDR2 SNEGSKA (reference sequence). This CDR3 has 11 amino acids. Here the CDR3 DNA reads TGCAGTGGTCGGGTGCGGGGCGAGCAGTACTTC. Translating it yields CSGRVRGEQYF.

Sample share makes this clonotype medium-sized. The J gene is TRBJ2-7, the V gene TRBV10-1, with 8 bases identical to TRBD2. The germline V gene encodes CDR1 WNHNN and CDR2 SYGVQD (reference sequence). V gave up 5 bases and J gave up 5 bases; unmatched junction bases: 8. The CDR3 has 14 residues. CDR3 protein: CASSHERGTNEQYF. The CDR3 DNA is TGCGCCAGCAGTCACGAGCGGGGGACCAACGAGCAGTACTTC.

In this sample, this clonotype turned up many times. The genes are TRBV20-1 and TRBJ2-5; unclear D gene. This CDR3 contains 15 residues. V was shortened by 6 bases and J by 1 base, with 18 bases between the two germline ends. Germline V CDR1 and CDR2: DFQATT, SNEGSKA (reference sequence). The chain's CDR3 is CSAEASIVTQETQYF. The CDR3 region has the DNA TGCAGTGCAGAAGCCTCAATAGTGACCCAAGAGACCCAGTACTTC.

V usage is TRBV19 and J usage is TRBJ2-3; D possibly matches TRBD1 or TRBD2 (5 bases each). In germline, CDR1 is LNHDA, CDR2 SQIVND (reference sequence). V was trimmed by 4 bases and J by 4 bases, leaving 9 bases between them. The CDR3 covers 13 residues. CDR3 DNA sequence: TGTGCCAGTAGTAATCAGGGAGCAGATACGCAGTATTTT. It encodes CASSNQGADTQYF. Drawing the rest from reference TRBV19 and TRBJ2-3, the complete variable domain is DGGITQSPKYLFRKEGQNVTLSCEQNLNHDAMYWYRQDPGQGLRLIYYSQIVNDFQKGDIAEGYSVSREKKESFPLTVTSAQKNPTAFYLCASSNQGADTQYFGPGTRLTVL.

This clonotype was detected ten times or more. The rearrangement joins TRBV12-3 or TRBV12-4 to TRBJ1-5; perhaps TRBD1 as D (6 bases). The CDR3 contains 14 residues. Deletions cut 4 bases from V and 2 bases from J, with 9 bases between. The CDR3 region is CASSSSGGNQPQHF. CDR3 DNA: TGTGCCAGCAGTTCATCAGGGGGCAATCAGCCCCAGCATTTT.

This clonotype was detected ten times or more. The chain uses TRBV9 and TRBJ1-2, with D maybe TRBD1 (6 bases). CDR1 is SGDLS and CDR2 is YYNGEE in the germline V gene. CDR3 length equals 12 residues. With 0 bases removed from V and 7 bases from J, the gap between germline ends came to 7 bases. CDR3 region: CASSVEGGGYTF. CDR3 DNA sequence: TGTGCCAGCAGCGTAGAAGGGGGTGGCTACACCTTC.

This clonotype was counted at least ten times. The CDR3 sequence is CASSWGRSAQHF. The DNA for the CDR3 is TGTGCCAGCAGTTGGGGACGTTCAGCCCAGCATTTT. The V call is TRBV12-3 or TRBV12-4, the J call TRBJ1-5, with D perhaps matching TRBD1 (5 bases). V dropped 4 bases and J dropped 11 bases, with 12 bases sitting between them. The CDR3 contains 12 residues.

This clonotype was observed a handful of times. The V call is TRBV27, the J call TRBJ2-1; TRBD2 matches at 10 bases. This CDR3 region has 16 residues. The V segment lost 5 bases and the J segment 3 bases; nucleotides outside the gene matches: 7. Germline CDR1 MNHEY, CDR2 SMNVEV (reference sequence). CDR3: CASSRARTSGYNEQFF. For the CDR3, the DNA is TGTGCCAGCAGTCGAGCCCGGACTAGCGGCTACAATGAGCAGTTCTTC.

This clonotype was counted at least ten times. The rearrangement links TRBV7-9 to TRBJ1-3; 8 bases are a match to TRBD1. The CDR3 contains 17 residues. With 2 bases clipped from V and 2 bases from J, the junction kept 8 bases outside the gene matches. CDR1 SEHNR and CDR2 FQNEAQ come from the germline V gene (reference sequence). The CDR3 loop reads CASSLTLMTGAGNTIYF. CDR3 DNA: TGTGCCAGCAGCTTAACTCTCATGACAGGGGCTGGAAACACCATATATTTT.

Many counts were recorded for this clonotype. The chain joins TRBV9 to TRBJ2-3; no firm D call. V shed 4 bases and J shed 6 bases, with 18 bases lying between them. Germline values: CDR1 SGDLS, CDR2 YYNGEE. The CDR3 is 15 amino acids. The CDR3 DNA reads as TGTGCCAGCAGCCGCTGGGGTGGTACGGGCGATACGCAGTATTTT. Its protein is CASSRWGGTGDTQYF.

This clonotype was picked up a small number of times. The CDR3 here is CASSEQATGELFF. CDR3 DNA sequence: TGCGCCAGCAGTGAACAAGCCACCGGGGAGCTGTTTTTT. The chain joins TRBV10-1 to TRBJ2-2, with no clear D. CDR1 and CDR2 from the germline V gene are WNHNN and SYGVQD (reference sequence). Deletions cut 3 bases from V and 4 bases from J, with 6 bases between. CDR3 length: 13 amino acids.